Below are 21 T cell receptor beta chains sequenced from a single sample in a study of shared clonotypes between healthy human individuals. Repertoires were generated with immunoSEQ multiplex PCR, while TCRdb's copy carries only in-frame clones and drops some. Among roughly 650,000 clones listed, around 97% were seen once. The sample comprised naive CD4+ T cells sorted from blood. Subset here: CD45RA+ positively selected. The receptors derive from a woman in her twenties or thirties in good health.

The CDR3 spells CASTPDSIYGYTF. The CDR3 DNA is TGTGCCAGCACCCCGGACTCGATCTATGGCTACACCTTC. The chain joins TRBV6-6 to TRBJ1-2; D gene uncertain. V shed 7 bases and J shed 4 bases, with 13 bases lying between them. The germline V gene has CDR1 MNHNY and CDR2 SVGAGI (reference sequence). This CDR3 spans 13 amino acids.

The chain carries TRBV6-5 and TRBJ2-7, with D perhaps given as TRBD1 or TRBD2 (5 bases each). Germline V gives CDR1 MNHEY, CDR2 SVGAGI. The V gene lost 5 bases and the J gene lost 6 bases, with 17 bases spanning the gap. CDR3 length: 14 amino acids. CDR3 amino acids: CASSTIRGAGEQYF. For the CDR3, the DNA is TGTGCCAGCAGTACAATCCGGGGCGCGGGCGAGCAGTACTTC.

The CDR3 is CSGGSSYEQYF. CDR3 sequence (DNA): TGCAGCGGGGGGAGCTCCTACGAGCAGTACTTC. V gene TRBV29-1 combines with J gene TRBJ2-7; perhaps D is TRBD1 or TRBD2 (5 bases each). Trimming shortened V by 7 bases and J by 0 bases, and 7 bases separated the two germline ends. This CDR3 is built from 11 residues. Germline V gene lookup returns CDR1 SQVTM and CDR2 ANQGSEA.

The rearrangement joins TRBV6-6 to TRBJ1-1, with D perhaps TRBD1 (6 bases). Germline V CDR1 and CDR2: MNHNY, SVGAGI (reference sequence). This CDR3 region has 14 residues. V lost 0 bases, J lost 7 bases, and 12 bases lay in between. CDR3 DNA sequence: TGTGCCAGCAGTTACTCCCCGGGGGCAAGTGAAGCTTTCTTT. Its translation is CASSYSPGASEAFF.

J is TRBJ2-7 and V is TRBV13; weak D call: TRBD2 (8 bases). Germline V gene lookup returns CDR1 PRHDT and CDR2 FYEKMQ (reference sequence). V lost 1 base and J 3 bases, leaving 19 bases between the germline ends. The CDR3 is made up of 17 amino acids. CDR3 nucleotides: TGTGCCAGCAGCTTAGAGGGGGCACTAGCGGACCACTACGAGCAGTACTTC. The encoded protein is CASSLEGALADHYEQYF.

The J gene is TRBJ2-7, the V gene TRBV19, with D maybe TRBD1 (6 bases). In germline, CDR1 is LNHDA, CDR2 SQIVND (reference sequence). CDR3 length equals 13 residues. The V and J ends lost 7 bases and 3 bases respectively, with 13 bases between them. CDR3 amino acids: CASNIGRGYEQYF. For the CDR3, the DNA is TGTGCCAGTAATATCGGCAGGGGCTACGAGCAGTACTTC.

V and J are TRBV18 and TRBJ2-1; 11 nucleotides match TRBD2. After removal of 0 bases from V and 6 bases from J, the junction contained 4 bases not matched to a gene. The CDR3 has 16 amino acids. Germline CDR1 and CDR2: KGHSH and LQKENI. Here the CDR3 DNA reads TGTGCCAGCTCACCACCGAAACTAGCGGGAGTCAATGAGCAGTTCTTC. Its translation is CASSPPKLAGVNEQFF.

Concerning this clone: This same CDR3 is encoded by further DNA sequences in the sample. CDR3 in amino acids: CAISESDGYEQYF. The CDR3 nucleotides are TGTGCCATCAGTGAGTCGGACGGCTACGAGCAGTACTTC. The chain combines TRBV10-3 with TRBJ2-7; no reliable D call. Germline V CDR1 and CDR2: ENHRY, SYGVKD. Trimming shortened V by 0 bases and J by 3 bases, and 6 bases separated the two germline ends. This CDR3 region has 13 residues.

CDR3 DNA sequence: TGTGCCAGCAAACTAATTAGGGATGCTAGCACCGGGGAGCTGTTTTTT. Translating gives CASKLIRDASTGELFF. The chain combines TRBV7-8 with TRBJ2-2; D not certain. Germline V gives CDR1 SGHVS, CDR2 FQNEAQ. V was trimmed by 7 bases and J by 4 bases, leaving 19 bases between them. The CDR3 sequence is 16 residues long.

The DNA of the CDR3 is TGTGCCAGCAGCCTAGACCATAACAGGGCAGAGACCCAGTACTTC. Amino acids: CASSLDHNRAETQYF. The chain employs TRBV7-7 and TRBJ2-5, with D possibly being TRBD1 (6 bases). CDR3 length: 15 amino acids. The germline CDR1 and CDR2 sequences are SSHAT and FNYEAQ (reference sequence). The V and J ends lost 5 bases and 4 bases respectively, with 17 bases between them.

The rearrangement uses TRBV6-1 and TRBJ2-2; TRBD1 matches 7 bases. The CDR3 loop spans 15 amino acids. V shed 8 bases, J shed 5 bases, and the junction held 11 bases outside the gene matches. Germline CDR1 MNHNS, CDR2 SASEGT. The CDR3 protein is CASLTGFVPTGELFF. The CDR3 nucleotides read TGTGCCAGCCTGACAGGGTTCGTTCCGACCGGGGAGCTGTTTTTT.

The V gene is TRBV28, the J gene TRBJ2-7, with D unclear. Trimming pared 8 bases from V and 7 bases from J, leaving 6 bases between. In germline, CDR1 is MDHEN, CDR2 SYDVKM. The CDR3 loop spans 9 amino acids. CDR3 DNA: TGTGCCAGCGGGCGGGAGCAGTACTTC. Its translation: CASGREQYF.

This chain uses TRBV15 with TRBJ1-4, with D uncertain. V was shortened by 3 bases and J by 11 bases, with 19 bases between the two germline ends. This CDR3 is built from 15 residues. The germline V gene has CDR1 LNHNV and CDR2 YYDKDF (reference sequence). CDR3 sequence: CATSRTGRAFLKLFF. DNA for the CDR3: TGTGCCACCAGCAGGACCGGGAGAGCCTTTCTGAAACTGTTTTTT. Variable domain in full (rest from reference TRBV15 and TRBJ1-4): DAMVIQNPRYQVTQFGKPVTLSCSQTLNHNVMYWYQQKSSQAPKLLFHYYDKDFNNEADTPDNFQSRRPNTSFCFLDIRSPGLGDTAMYLCATSRTGRAFLKLFFGSGTQLSVL.

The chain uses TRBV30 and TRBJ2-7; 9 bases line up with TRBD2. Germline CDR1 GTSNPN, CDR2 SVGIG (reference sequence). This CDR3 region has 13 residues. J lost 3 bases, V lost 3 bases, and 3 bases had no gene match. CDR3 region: CAWRAGGIYEQYF. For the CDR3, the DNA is TGTGCCTGGAGGGCGGGAGGGATCTACGAGCAGTACTTC.

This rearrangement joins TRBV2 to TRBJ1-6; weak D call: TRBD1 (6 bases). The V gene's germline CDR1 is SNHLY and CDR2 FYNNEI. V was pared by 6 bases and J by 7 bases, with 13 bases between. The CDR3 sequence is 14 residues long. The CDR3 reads CASRRGDSNSPLHF. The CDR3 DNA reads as TGTGCCAGCAGGAGGGGGGACTCAAATTCACCCCTCCACTTT.

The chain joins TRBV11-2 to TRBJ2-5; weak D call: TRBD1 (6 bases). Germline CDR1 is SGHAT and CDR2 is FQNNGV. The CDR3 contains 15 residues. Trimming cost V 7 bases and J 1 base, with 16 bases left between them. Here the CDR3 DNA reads TGTGCCAGCAATCCGTTACAGGGAGCCCAAGAGACCCAGTACTTC. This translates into CASNPLQGAQETQYF.

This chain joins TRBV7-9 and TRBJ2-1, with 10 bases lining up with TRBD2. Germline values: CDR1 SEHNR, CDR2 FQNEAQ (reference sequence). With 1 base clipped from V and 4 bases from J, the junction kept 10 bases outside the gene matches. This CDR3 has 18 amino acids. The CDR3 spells CASSLVSQLAGGYNEQFF. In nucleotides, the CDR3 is TGTGCCAGCAGCTTAGTATCCCAATTAGCGGGGGGATACAATGAGCAGTTCTTC. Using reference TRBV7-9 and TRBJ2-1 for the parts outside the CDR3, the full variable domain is DTGVSQNPRHKITKRGQNVTFRCDPISEHNRLYWYRQTLGQGPEFLTYFQNEAQLEKSRLLSDRFSAERPKGSFSTLEIQRTEQGDSAMYLCASSLVSQLAGGYNEQFFGPGTRLTVL.

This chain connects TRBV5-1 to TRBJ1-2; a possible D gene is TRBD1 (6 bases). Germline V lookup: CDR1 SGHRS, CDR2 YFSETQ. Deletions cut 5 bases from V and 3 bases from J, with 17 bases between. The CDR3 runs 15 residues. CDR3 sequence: CASSLDSGWDYGYTF. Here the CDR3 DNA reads TGCGCCAGCAGTCTGGACAGTGGATGGGACTATGGCTACACCTTC.

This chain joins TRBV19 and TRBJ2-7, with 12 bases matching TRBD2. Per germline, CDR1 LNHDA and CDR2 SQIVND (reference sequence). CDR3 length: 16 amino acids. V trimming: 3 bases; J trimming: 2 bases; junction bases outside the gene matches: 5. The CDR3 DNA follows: TGTGCCAGTAGTATGACTAGCGGGAGAGTAACCTACGAGCAGTACTTC. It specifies CASSMTSGRVTYEQYF.

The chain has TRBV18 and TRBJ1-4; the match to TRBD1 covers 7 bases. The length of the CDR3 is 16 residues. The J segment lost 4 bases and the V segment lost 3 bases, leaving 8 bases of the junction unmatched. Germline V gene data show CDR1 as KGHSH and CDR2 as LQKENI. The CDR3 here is CASSPTTGTYNEKLFF. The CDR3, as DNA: TGTGCCAGCTCACCTACGACAGGGACCTATAATGAAAAACTGTTTTTT. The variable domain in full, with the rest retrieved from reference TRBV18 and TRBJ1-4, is NAGVMQNPRHLVRRRGQEARLRCSPMKGHSHVYWYRQLPEEGLKFMVYLQKENIIDESGMPKERFSAEFPKEGPSILRIQQVVRGDSAAYFCASSPTTGTYNEKLFFGSGTQLSVL.

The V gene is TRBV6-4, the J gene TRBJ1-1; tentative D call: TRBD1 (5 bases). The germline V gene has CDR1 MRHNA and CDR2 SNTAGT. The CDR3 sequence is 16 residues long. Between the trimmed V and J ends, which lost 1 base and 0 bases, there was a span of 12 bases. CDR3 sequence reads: CASSDFGQRMNTEAFF. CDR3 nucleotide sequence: TGTGCCAGCAGTGACTTCGGACAACGGATGAACACTGAAGCTTTCTTT.